Described below is a single T cell receptor beta chain sequence and its context. The sample is drawn from a study of blood T cell repertoires in COVID-19. Across the whole study: From the United States, Italy and Spain came samples of acute and convalescent COVID-19. Sample material is recorded as cDNA or gDNA derived from T cells, B-cell-depleted T cells, or PBMCs.

As processed by the authors: Amplification with reference gene primers provided the estimates of nucleated cell counts. Sequencing used immunoSEQ multiplex PCR; TCRdb keeps in-frame clones, though not all of them. V and J calls and clone size are given by that table; D and trimming were obtained from the DNA. This repertoire shows 140,000 to 150,000 clones, roughly 88% found once; its top ten account for roughly a tenth. Germline assignment: CDR1 MGHRA and CDR2 YSYEKL. The CDR3 is 14 residues long. V dropped 6 bases and J dropped 5 bases, with 14 bases sitting between them. What was sequenced was peripheral blood. The sequence was collected from a man between 60 and 75 years old with active or convalescent COVID-19. This chain connects TRBV4-1 to TRBJ2-1; D is possibly TRBD1 (5 bases). CDR3 sequence: CASRATWGHNEQFF. The DNA of the CDR3 is TGCGCCAGCAGAGCTACCTGGGGCCACAATGAGCAGTTCTTC.